The following is a TCR beta chain sequence with its context. This specimen belongs to a study of cytomegalovirus exposure and HLA in healthy donors. The germline CDR1 and CDR2 sequences are SGHDN and FVKESK. Trimming shortened V by 2 bases and J by 3 bases, and 14 bases separated the two germline ends. CDR3 length equals 15 residues. This PCR relied on a set of 60 Vbeta primers and 13 Jbeta primers. Data came from immunoSEQ multiplex PCR; TCRdb stores just in-frame clones and leaves some out. The table includes tens of thousands of clones, approximately 68% detected once. The chain employs TRBV14 and TRBJ2-7, with a tentative D call TRBD1 (6 bases). Specimen: PBMCs. This TCR derives from a young woman in good health and CMV-seronegative. This CDR3 reads CASSQYAGAVYEQYF. CDR3 bases: TGTGCCAGCAGCCAATATGCAGGGGCAGTCTACGAGCAGTACTTC.